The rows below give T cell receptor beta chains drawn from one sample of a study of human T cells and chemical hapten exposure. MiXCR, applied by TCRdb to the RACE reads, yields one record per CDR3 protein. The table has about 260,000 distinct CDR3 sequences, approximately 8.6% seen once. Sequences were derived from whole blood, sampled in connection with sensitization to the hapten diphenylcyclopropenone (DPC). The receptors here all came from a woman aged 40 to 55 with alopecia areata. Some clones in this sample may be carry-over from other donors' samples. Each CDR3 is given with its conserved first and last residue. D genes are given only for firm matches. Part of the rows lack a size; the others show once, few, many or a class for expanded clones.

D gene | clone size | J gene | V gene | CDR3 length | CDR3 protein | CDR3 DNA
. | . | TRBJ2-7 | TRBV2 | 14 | CASSERGATYEQYF | TGTGCCAGCAGTGAACGAGGGGCCACCTACGAGCAGTACTTC
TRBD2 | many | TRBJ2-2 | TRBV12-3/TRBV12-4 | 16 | CASTFSGRANTGELFF | TGTGCCAGCACCTTTAGCGGGAGGGCGAACACCGGGGAGCTGTTTTTT
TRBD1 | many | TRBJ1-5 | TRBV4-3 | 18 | CASSQDLLGTGANQPQHF | TGCGCCAGCAGCCAAGATCTATTGGGGACAGGGGCGAATCAGCCCCAGCATTTT
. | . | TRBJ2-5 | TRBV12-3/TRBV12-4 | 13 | CASSIRGAPTQYF | TGTGCCAGCAGTATTCGGGGCGCCCCGACCCAGTACTTC
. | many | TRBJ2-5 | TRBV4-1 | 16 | CASSHPNGARQETQYF | TGCGCCAGCAGCCATCCAAACGGGGCTCGCCAAGAGACCCAGTACTTC
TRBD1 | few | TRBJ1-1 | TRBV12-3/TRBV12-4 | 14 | CASRTGTGGPEAFF | TGTGCCAGCAGAACTGGGACAGGGGGCCCTGAAGCTTTCTTT
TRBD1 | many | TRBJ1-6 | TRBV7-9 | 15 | CASSLPGTGMAPLHF | TGTGCCAGCAGCTTACCCGGGACAGGGATGGCACCCCTCCACTTT
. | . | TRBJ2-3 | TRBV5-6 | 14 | CASSLDGDTDTQYF | TGTGCCAGCAGCTTGGACGGAGACACAGATACGCAGTATTTT
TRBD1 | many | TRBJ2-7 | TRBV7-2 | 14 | CASSWDRGPYEQYF | TGTGCCAGCAGCTGGGACAGGGGTCCCTACGAGCAGTACTTC
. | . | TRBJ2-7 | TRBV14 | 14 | CASSRGFGSYEQYF | TGTGCCAGCAGTCGAGGGTTCGGCTCCTACGAGCAGTACTTC
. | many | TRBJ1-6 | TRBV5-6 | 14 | CASSLQGVDSPLHF | TGTGCCAGCAGCTTGCAAGGTGTGGATTCACCCCTCCACTTT
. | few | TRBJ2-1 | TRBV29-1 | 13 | CSVDQLGEGGPFF | TGCAGCGTAGATCAACTGGGGGAAGGAGGGCCGTTCTTC
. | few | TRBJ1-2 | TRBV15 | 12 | CATSRDLHGYTF | TGTGCCACCAGCAGAGATCTGCATGGCTACACCTTC
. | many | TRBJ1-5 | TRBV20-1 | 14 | CSARGWGAKQPQHF | TGCAGTGCTAGGGGATGGGGGGCGAAGCAGCCCCAGCATTTT
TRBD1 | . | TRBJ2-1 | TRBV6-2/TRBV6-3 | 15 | CASSFLTGKGNEQFF | TGTGCCAGCAGTTTCCTGACAGGGAAGGGCAATGAGCAGTTCTTC
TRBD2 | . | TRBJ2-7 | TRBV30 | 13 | CAWSRDYSYEQYF | TGTGCCTGGAGCCGGGACTACTCCTACGAGCAGTACTTC
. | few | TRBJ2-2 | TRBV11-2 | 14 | CASSQGPNTGELFF | TGTGCCAGCAGCCAAGGGCCGAACACCGGGGAGCTGTTTTTT
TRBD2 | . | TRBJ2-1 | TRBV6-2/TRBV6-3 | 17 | CASSYIRLAGAVNEQFF | TGTGCCAGCAGTTATATTCGACTAGCGGGAGCAGTCAATGAGCAGTTCTTC
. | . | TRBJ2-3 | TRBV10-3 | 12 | CAISEASYTQYF | TGTGCCATCAGTGAGGCGTCTTATACGCAGTATTTT
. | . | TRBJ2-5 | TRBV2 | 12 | CASATGGETQYF | TGTGCCAGCGCGACGGGTGGAGAGACCCAGTACTTC
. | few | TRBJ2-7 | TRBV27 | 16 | CASSLSGQGPSYEQYF | TGTGCCAGCAGTTTATCGGGCCAGGGCCCAAGCTACGAGCAGTACTTC
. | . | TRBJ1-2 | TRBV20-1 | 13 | CSARVPTYYGYTF | TGCAGTGCTAGAGTTCCCACCTACTATGGCTACACCTTC
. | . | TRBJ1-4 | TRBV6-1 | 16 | CASSPLPAGGREKLVF | TGTGCCAGCAGCCCTCTACCGGCCGGGGGCCGTGAAAAACTGGTTTTT
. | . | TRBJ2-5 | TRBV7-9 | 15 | CASSLELGSQETQYF | TGTGCCAGCAGCTTAGAACTAGGTTCACAAGAGACCCAGTACTTC
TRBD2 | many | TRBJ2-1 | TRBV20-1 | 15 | CSARLAGVISNEQFF | TGCAGTGCTAGACTAGCGGGAGTAATTTCGAATGAGCAGTTCTTC
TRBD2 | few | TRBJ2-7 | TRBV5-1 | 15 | CASSSIAGGPYEQYF | TGCGCCAGCAGCTCGATAGCGGGAGGGCCTTACGAGCAGTACTTC
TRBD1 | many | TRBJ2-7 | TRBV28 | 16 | CASSSFVGTGNYEQYF | TGTGCCAGCAGTTCATTCGTCGGGACAGGGAACTACGAGCAGTACTTC
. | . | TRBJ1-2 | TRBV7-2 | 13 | CASSLARDYGYTF | TGTGCCAGCAGCTTAGCCAGGGACTATGGCTACACCTTC
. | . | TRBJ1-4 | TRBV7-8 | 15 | CASSLRGGTNEKLFF | TGTGCCAGCAGCCTAAGGGGGGGCACTAATGAAAAACTGTTTTTT
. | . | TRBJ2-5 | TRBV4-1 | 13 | CASSGRRTETQYF | TGCGCCAGCAGCGGGAGGAGAACGGAGACCCAGTACTTC
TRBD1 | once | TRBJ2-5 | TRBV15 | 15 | CASSGIGTVQETQYF | TGTGCCTCCAGCGGCATTGGGACAGTCCAAGAGACCCAGTACTTC
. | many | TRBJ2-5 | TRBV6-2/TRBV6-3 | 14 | CASTPSSAQETQYF | TGTGCCAGCACCCCTTCTAGCGCTCAAGAGACCCAGTACTTC
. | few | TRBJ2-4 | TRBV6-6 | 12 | CASRGLGNIQYF | TGTGCCAGCAGGGGGCTAGGGAACATTCAGTACTTC
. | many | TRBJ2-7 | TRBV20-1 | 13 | CSAGTGPVYEQYF | TGCAGTGCTGGAACGGGACCGGTCTACGAGCAGTACTTC
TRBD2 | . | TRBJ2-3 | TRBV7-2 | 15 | CASSLWLAGTDTQYF | TGTGCCAGCAGCTTATGGCTAGCGGGAACAGATACGCAGTATTTT
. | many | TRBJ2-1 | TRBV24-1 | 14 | CATSALDRDNEQFF | TGTGCCACCAGTGCCCTCGACCGAGACAATGAGCAGTTCTTC
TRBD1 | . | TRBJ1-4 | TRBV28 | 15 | CASSKQGATNEKLFF | TGTGCCAGCAGCAAACAGGGGGCGACTAATGAAAAACTGTTTTTT
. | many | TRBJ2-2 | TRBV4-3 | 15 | CASSQGGANTGELFF | TGCGCCAGCAGCCAAGGAGGAGCGAACACCGGGGAGCTGTTTTTT
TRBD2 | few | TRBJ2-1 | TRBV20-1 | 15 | CSARPGTSGNGEQFF | TGCAGTGCTCGCCCCGGGACTAGCGGGAACGGTGAGCAGTTCTTC
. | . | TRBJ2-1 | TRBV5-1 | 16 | CARDRDPGLMNNEQFF | TGCGCCCGCGACCGTGACCCGGGACTGATGAACAATGAGCAGTTCTTC
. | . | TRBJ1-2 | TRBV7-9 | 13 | CAGSLSRDYGYTF | TGTGCAGGATCCCTAAGTAGGGACTATGGCTACACCTTC
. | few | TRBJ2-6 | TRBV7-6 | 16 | CASSLRSWSGANVLTF | TGTGCCAGCAGCTTACGTTCGTGGTCTGGGGCCAACGTCCTGACTTTC
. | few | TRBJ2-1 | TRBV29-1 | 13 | CSVLRELVNEQFF | TGCAGCGTCTTACGGGAGTTGGTGAATGAGCAGTTCTTC
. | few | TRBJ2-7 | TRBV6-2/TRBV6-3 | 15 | CASRGGGAGRREQYF | TGTGCCAGCAGAGGAGGGGGCGCGGGCCGGAGAGAGCAGTACTTC
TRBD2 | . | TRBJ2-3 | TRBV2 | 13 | CARGTSGVDTQYF | TGTGCCAGAGGGACTAGCGGGGTGGATACGCAGTATTTT
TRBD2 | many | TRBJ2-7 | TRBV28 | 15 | CASSPSERGSYEQYF | TGTGCCAGCAGCCCCTCTGAGCGGGGGTCCTACGAGCAGTACTTC